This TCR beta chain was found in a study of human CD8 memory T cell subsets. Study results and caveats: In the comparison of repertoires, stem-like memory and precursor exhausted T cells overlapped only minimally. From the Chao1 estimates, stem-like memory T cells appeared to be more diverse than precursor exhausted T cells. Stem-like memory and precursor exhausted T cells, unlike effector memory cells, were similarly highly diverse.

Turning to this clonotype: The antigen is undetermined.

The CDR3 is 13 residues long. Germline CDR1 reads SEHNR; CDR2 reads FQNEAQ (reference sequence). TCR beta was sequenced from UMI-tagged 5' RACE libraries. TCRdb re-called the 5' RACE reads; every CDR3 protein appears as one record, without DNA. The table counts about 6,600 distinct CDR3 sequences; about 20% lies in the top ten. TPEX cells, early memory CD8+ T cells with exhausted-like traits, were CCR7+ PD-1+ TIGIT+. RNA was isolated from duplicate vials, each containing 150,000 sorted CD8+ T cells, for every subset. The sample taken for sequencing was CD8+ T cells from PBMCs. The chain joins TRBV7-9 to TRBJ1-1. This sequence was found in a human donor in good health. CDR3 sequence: CASSHGMNTEAFF. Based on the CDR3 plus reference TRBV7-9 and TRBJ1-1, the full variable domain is DTGVSQNPRHKITKRGQNVTFRCDPISEHNRLYWYRQTLGQGPEFLTYFQNEAQLEKSRLLSDRFSAERPKGSFSTLEIQRTEQGDSAMYLCASSHGMNTEAFFGQGTRLTVV.